This paragraph reports one T cell receptor (beta chain). What it binds is unknown. The read ends 3 residues shy of where the CDR3 ends; the end is completed using the germline J gene. These data come from a study of T cells in women clearing cervical HPV infection. On the study more broadly: Controls' single incident HPV16 infection cleared within 12 months without precancer. Study-wide results and limits: Cases carried less TRBV6-7 than controls: roughly 0.11% versus 0.16%.

CDR1 is SGHTS, CDR2 YDEGEE, per germline. CDR3 length: 13 amino acids. Average input was roughly 1,100 ng genomic DNA for immunoSEQ TCR beta CDR3 amplification. The method was immunoSEQ multiplex PCR; TCRdb's version includes in-frame clones alone and lacks a portion of them. The sample yields 25,000 to 35,000 clones, of which the top ten take up approximately 3%. The sequenced sample was blood buffy coat. The TCR originated in a woman between 18 and 70 years old with a cervical HPV16 infection that either progressed to CIN3+ or cleared (not recorded which). This sequence joins TRBV5-8 and TRBJ1-2; perhaps TRBD1 as D (6 bases). The CDR3 bases that were read are TGTGCCAGCAGCTTGCGGGGGGCCTACGAC. Translation gives CASSLRGAYD. The CDR3 in its entirety is CASSLRGAYDYTF.